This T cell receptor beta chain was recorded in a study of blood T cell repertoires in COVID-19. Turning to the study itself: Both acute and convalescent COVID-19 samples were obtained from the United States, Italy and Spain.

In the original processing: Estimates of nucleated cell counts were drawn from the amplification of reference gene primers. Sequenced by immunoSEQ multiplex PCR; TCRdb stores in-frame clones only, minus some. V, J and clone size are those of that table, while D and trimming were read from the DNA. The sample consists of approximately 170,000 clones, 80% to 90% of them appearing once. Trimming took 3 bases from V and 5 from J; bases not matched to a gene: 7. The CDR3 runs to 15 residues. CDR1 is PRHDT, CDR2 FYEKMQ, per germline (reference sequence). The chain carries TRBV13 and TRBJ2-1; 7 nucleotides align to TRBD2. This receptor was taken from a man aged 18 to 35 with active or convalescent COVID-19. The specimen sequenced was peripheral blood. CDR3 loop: CASSFRGSGHNEQFF. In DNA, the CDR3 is TGTGCCAGCAGCTTTCGCGGGAGCGGCCACAATGAGCAGTTCTTC.